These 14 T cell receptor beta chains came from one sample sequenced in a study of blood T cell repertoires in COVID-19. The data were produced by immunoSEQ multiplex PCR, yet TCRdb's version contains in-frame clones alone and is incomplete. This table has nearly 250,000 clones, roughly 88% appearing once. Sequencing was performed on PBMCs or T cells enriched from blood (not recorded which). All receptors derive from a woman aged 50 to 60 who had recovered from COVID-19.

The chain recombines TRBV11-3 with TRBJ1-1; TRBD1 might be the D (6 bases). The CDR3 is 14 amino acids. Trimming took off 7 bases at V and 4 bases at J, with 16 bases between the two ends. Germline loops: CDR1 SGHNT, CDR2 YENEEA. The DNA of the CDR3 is TGTGCCAGCACCGAGAGGTGGGGGCCCACTGAAGCTTTCTTT. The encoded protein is CASTERWGPTEAFF.

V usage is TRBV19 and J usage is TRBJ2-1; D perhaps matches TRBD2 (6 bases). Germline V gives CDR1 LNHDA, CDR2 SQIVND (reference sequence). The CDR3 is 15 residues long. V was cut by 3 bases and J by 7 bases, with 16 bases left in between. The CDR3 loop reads CASSIFGGKGNEQFF. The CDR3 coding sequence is TGTGCCAGTAGTATCTTCGGGGGAAAAGGTAATGAGCAGTTCTTC.

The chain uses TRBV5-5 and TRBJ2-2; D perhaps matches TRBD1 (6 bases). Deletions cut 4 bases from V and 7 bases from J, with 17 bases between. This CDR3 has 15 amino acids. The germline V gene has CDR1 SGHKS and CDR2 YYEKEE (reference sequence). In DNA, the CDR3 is TGTGCCAGCAGCCCACCTCTTCAGGGGAACGGGGAGCTGTTTTTT. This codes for CASSPPLQGNGELFF.

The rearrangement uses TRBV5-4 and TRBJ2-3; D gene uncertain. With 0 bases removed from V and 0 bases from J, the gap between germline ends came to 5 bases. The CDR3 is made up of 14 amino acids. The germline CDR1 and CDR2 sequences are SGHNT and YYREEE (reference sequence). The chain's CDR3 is CASSLALSTDTQYF. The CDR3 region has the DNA TGTGCCAGCAGCTTGGCGCTAAGCACAGATACGCAGTATTTT.

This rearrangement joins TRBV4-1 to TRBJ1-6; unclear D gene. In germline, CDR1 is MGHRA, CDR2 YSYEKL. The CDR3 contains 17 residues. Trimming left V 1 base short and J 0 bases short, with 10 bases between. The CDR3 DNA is TGCGCCAGCAGCCAAGGCTCAGCTAGCTCCTATAATTCACCCCTCCACTTT. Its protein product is CASSQGSASSYNSPLHF.

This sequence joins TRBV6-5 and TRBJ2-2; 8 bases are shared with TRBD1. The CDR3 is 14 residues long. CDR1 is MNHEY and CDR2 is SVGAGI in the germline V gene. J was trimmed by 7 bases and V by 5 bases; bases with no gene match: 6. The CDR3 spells CASSRTGSSGELFF. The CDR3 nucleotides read TGTGCCAGCAGTCGGACAGGGTCAAGCGGGGAGCTGTTTTTT.

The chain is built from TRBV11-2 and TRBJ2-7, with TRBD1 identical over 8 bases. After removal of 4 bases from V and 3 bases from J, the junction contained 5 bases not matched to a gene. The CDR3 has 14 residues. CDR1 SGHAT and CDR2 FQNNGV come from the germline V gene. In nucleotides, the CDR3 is TGTGCCAGCAGCTCTGACAGGGGCTTCTACGAGCAGTACTTC. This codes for CASSSDRGFYEQYF.

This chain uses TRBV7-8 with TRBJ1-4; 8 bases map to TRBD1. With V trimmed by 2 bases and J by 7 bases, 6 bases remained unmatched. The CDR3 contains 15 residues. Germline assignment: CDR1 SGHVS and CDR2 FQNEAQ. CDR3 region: CASSLRTGGIEKLFF. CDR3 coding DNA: TGTGCCAGCAGCTTACGTACAGGGGGGATTGAAAAACTGTTTTTT.

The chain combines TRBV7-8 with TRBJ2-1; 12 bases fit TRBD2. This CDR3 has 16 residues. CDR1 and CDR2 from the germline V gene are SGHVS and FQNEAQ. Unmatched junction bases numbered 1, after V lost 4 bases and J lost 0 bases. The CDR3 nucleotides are TGTGCCAGCAGCTGGACTAGCGGGAACTCCTACAATGAGCAGTTCTTC. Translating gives CASSWTSGNSYNEQFF.

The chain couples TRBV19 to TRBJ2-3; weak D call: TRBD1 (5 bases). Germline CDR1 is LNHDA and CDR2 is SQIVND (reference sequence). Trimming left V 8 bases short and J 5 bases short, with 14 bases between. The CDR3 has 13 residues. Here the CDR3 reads CASQGKVGDTQYF. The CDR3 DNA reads TGTGCCAGTCAGGGAAAGGTAGGAGATACGCAGTATTTT.

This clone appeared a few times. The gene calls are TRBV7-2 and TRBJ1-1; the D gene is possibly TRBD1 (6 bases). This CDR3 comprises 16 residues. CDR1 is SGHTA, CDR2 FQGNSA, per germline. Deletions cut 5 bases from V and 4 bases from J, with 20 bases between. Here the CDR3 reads CASSPQPYRVRTEAFF. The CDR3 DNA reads TGTGCCAGCAGCCCACAACCCTACAGGGTTCGCACTGAAGCTTTCTTT.

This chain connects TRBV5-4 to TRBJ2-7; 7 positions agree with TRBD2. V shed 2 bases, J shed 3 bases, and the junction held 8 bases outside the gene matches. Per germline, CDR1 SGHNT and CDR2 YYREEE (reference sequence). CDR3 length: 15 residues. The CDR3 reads CASSLRTSPIYEQYF. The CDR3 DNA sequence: TGTGCCAGCAGCTTAAGGACTAGTCCAATCTACGAGCAGTACTTC. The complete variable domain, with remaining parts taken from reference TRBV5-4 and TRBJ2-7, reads ETGVTQSPTHLIKTRGQQVTLRCSSQSGHNTVSWYQQALGQGPQFIFQYYREEENGRGNFPPRFSGLQFPNYSSELNVNALELDDSALYLCASSLRTSPIYEQYFGPGTRLTVT.

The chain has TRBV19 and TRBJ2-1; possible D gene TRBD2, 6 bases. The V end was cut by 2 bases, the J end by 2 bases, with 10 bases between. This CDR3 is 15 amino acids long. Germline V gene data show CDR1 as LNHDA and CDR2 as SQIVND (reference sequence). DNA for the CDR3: TGTGCCAGTAGTATAACGGGAGACGCCTACAATGAGCAGTTCTTC. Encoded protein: CASSITGDAYNEQFF.

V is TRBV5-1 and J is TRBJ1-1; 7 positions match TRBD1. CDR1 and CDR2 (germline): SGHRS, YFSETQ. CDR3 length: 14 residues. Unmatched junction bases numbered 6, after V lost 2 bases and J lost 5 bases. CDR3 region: CASSFRDSETEAFF. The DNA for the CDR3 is TGCGCCAGCAGCTTCCGGGACAGTGAAACTGAAGCTTTCTTT.